This TCR beta chain was identified in a study of PD-1 blockade in classical Hodgkin lymphoma. Assay: immunoSEQ multiplex PCR; the TCRdb copy retains only in-frame clones and omits some. The top ten clones hold more than 9% of a sample with about 58,000 clones, around 90% of them seen once. This clone appeared a single time. Its antigen remains unidentified. General study results and limits: The drivers behind the repertoire differences, possibly disease activity or prior therapy, remain undefined. Diversity in CD4+ TCRs, unlike that measured in CD8+ TCRs, had risen significantly by C4D1.

Each patient's relapse followed autologous stem cell transplantation, and brentuximab vedotin exposure varied. Complete response, partial response or progressive disease was recorded as best response. The junction had 6 bases not matched to a gene; V was cut back by 3 bases and J by 5 bases. CDR1 and CDR2 from the germline V gene are SGHVS and FQNEAQ. This CDR3 has 16 residues. The chain joins TRBV7-8 to TRBJ1-5; TRBD1 agrees at 11 bases. The receptor's source is a human donor with classical Hodgkin lymphoma. The source material was peripheral blood mononuclear cells (PBMCs), sampled before the second cycle of nivolumab. DNA of the CDR3: TGTGCCAGCAGCTTCGCCGGGACAGGGGGGGATCAGCCCCAGCATTTT. This encodes CASSFAGTGGDQPQHF.